A selection of T cell receptor beta chains follows, all from one sample in a study of blood T cell repertoires in COVID-19. The method was immunoSEQ multiplex PCR; TCRdb's version includes in-frame clones alone and lacks a portion of them. The data show 120,000 or so clones, around 83% seen once. The material sequenced was peripheral blood. These receptors were obtained from a woman aged 45 to 65 with acute or convalescent COVID-19. The CDR3 runs from the conserved cysteine through the conserved F or W. The D gene is left open where the match is weak.

>TRBV5-5|.
CASSLQGHVSYEQYF
>TRBV5-4|TRBD1
CASSKGDRDNYGYTF
>TRBV24-1|.
CANRTDPGKKGGYTF
>TRBV7-8|.
CASSSSSGANVLTF
>TRBV29-1|.
CSVVGIGGPGNTIYF
>TRBV6-4|.
CASSDSGMGTEAFF
>TRBV5-1|TRBD1
CASSAGQGRYYGYTF
>TRBV19|TRBD1
CASSITGGTDTQYF
>TRBV28|TRBD1
CASITGGAKEKLFF
>TRBV4-2|.
CASSQETQRVDEQFF
>TRBV30|TRBD1
CAWSPTPGQGASYNSPLHF
>TRBV29-1|TRBD1
CSVEIRDRGFGEQYF
>TRBV7-6|TRBD1
CASSLGAGGTDEQFF
>TRBV6-2/TRBV6-3|TRBD2
CASSYGTSPDTQYF
>TRBV27|TRBD1
CASKPGQVEYEQYF
>TRBV4-1|.
CASSQGGEGNQPQHF
>TRBV5-6|TRBD1
CASSFADRGNSPLHF
>TRBV19|.
CATSRRGPATNEKLFF
>TRBV20-1|.
CSAGDQNGYTF
>TRBV30|.
CAWSAGPGPYGYTF
>TRBV2|TRBD1
CASSESQGQPEAFF
>TRBV27|.
CASSAGTLYEQYF
>TRBV24-1|.
CATSDGHPSKPQHF
>TRBV19|TRBD1
CASSFSSTGGTEAFF
>TRBV3-1/TRBV3-2|TRBD2
CASSQETSTQYF
>TRBV29-1|TRBD1
CSVLDRSSYEQYF
>TRBV2|.
CATTGIDNSPLHF
>TRBV18|.
CASSPQGTLGNTIYF
>TRBV2|TRBD1
CASSEGGTGNGYTF
>TRBV6-5|TRBD2
CASSPMRGGSYEQYF
>TRBV30|.
CAWGQRTNEKLFF
>TRBV12-5|.
CASGLVLGGQNTEAFF
>TRBV28|.
CASIDSVSVQYF
>TRBV19|.
CASSIPTDNYGYTF
>TRBV24-1|TRBD1
CATSDPLDRDGFNEQFF
>TRBV7-9|TRBD1
CASSPGLGQGWEKLFF
>TRBV12-3/TRBV12-4|.
CASSFDRYSPLHF
>TRBV5-6|.
CASSAKGGINQPQHF
>TRBV10-3|TRBD2
CAISASTSGGPGNNEQFF